This record concerns one T cell receptor beta chain sequence. Its target is not known. In germline, CDR1 is SGHRS, CDR2 YFSETQ. V trimming: 6 bases; J trimming: 3 bases; junction bases outside the gene matches: 4. The CDR3 has 13 residues. This sample is drawn from a study of T cell responses to AZD1222 COVID-19 vaccine. Findings of the study overall: Two AZD1222 doses significantly raised spike-specific TCR breadth and depth over controls. Distributed over spike, vaccine-associated CD4 TCRs predominated at 160-218 and 743-854. Donors, mostly white British, included more females; clonal diversity was possibly underestimated.

Clones were sequenced by immunoSEQ multiplex PCR, and TCRdb holds only the in-frame ones, with some missing. The profile shows tens of thousands of clones, approximately 90% of them singletons. The clonotype was recovered from an adult in good health. The sequences come from peripheral blood, collected on day 0 of AZD1222 vaccination. V and J are TRBV5-1 and TRBJ2-7, with 9 bases aligning to TRBD1. The CDR3 region is CASTQTGGYEQYF. The CDR3 DNA is TGCGCCAGCACTCAGACAGGGGGCTACGAGCAGTACTTC.